The 21 T cell receptor beta chains reported below all come from one sample, sequenced in a study of T-cell memory formation after mild COVID-19. TCRdb used MiXCR to reprocess the 5' RACE reads, holding one entry per CDR3 protein. The sample records 300,000 to 350,000 distinct CDR3 sequences, 14% being singletons. Specimen: PBMCs or a T cell subset sorted from them (not recorded which). The receptors were sampled from a man aged 18 to 29 who had mild COVID-19 (a few samples of this study predate the infection). Cell type and time point are not known.

The chain employs TRBV11-2 and TRBJ1-1, with D possibly TRBD1 on 6 matching bases. CDR1 is SGHAT, CDR2 FQNNGV, per germline. The germline V and J ends were trimmed by 5 bases and 3 bases, with 13 bases remaining between them. The CDR3 runs 14 residues. CDR3 bases: TGTGCCAGCAGCCCACAGGGAGGGGACACTGAAGCTTTCTTT. Its translation: CASSPQGGDTEAFF.

CDR3 coding DNA: TGTGCCAGCAGTCCGGGGGGGGTCTATGGCTACACCTTC. This codes for CASSPGGVYGYTF. The rearrangement links TRBV12-3 or TRBV12-4 to TRBJ1-2; D possibly corresponds to TRBD1 (5 bases). Trimming pared 5 bases from V and 4 bases from J, leaving 11 bases between. This CDR3 spans 13 amino acids.

In the case of this clonotype: The junction departs from the called germline gene at one end, perhaps through a read error. The chain uses TRBV5-1 and TRBJ2-3; 7 bases line up with TRBD2. This CDR3 contains 14 residues. The germline CDR1 and CDR2 sequences are SGHRS and YFSETQ. The CDR3 spells CARSLSREGDTQYF. CDR3 in DNA: TGCGCCAGAAGCTTGTCCAGGGAGGGAGATACGCAGTATTTT.

This sequence joins TRBV7-8 and TRBJ2-7, with D perhaps TRBD1 (5 bases). Trimming pared 3 bases from V and 2 bases from J, leaving 11 bases between. The CDR3 is 14 residues long. Germline values: CDR1 SGHVS, CDR2 FQNEAQ. The chain's CDR3 is CASSFRGLTYEQYF. The DNA of the CDR3 is TGTGCCAGCAGCTTTAGGGGATTAACCTACGAGCAGTACTTC.

The V gene is TRBV15, the J gene TRBJ2-7; no clear D gene. CDR3 size: 14 residues. V was cut by 0 bases and J by 2 bases, with 8 bases left in between. Germline V gene sequence: CDR1 LNHNV, CDR2 YYDKDF (reference sequence). CDR3: CATSRDRFPYEQYF. CDR3 bases: TGTGCCACCAGCAGAGATCGTTTCCCCTACGAGCAGTACTTC.

This rearrangement joins TRBV7-4 to TRBJ1-2; possibly TRBD1 for D (6 bases). Germline V gene lookup returns CDR1 SGHVT and CDR2 SQSDAQ. The CDR3 sequence is 16 residues long. Trimming removed 5 bases from V and 2 bases from J, with 18 bases in between. The CDR3 region is CASSRYHPGGNYGYTF. CDR3 nucleotide sequence: TGTGCCAGCAGCCGATACCACCCGGGGGGCAACTATGGCTACACCTTC.

This clonotype was seen a handful of times. This rearrangement joins TRBV4-2 to TRBJ1-6; maybe TRBD1 (6 bases). This CDR3 is 17 amino acids long. The germline V gene has CDR1 LGHNA and CDR2 YNFKEQ. V lost 0 bases and J lost 8, with 17 bases in between. For the CDR3, the DNA is TGTGCCAGCAGCCAAGACCCCGGGGACATAAGGCATTCACCCCTCCACTTT. The encoded protein is CASSQDPGDIRHSPLHF.

This clonotype appeared many times. V gene TRBV6-2 or TRBV6-3 combines with J gene TRBJ2-2, with 14 bases that match TRBD2. This CDR3 has 19 amino acids. The germline V gene encodes CDR1 MNHEY and CDR2 SVGEGT. V gave up 0 bases and J gave up 1 base; unmatched junction bases: 4. CDR3 sequence (DNA): TGTGCCAGCAGTTACTCCGGGACTAGCGGGGGATGGAACACCGGGGAGCTGTTTTTT. It specifies CASSYSGTSGGWNTGELFF.

The chain joins TRBV9 to TRBJ2-1; D uncertain. V lost 4 bases, J lost 7 bases, and 15 bases lay in between. Germline CDR1 SGDLS, CDR2 YYNGEE. This CDR3 comprises 14 residues. CDR3 DNA sequence: TGTGCCAGCAGCTTAGGGTCCCTCGGGAATGAGCAGTTCTTC. As protein: CASSLGSLGNEQFF.

This clonotype was counted between two and nine times. The chain links TRBV7-2 to TRBJ1-5, with D uncertain. Trimming cost V 8 bases and J 7 bases, with 15 bases left between them. CDR3 length equals 13 residues. Per germline, CDR1 SGHTA and CDR2 FQGNSA. The CDR3 DNA follows: TGTGCCAGCCCCCCCGAGAGAGGACAGCCCCAGCATTTT. Translation gives CASPPERGQPQHF.

CDR3 bases: TGTGCCAGCAGCCCGGGACCCCACTTTGCCTACGAGCAGTACGTC. Amino acids: CASSPGPHFAYEQYV. The rearrangement joins TRBV7-6 to TRBJ2-7; D possibly matches TRBD1 or TRBD2 (5 bases each). The CDR3 loop spans 15 amino acids. V lost 5 bases and J 2 bases, leaving 16 bases between the germline ends. Germline values: CDR1 SGHVS, CDR2 FNYEAQ.

The chain uses TRBV6-2 or TRBV6-3 and TRBJ2-4; D not certain. Per germline, CDR1 MNHEY and CDR2 SVGEGT. This CDR3 spans 14 amino acids. V was shortened by 6 bases and J by 1 base, with 10 bases between the two germline ends. CDR3 residues: CASRSLGAKNIQYF. CDR3 DNA: TGTGCCAGCAGGTCCCTGGGGGCCAAAAACATTCAGTACTTC.

This clonotype was recorded at least ten times. This chain links TRBV6-5 with TRBJ1-5, with D hard to call. The germline CDR1 and CDR2 sequences are MNHEY and SVGAGI. V was clipped by 6 bases and J by 2 bases, with 14 bases between them. This CDR3 is built from 15 residues. CDR3 protein: CASSPNWVGNQPQHF. As DNA, the CDR3 is TGTGCCAGCAGCCCCAATTGGGTGGGCAATCAGCCCCAGCATTTT.

A few counts support this clonotype. This chain uses TRBV5-5 with TRBJ2-7, with a weak D call TRBD1 (6 bases). Germline lookup yields CDR1 SGHKS and CDR2 YYEKEE (reference sequence). V gave up 2 bases and J gave up 3 bases, with 15 bases separating them. CDR3 length: 15 residues. The CDR3: CASSFRGQRGYEQYV. CDR3 nucleotide sequence: TGTGCCAGCAGCTTCCGAGGACAGCGCGGCTACGAGCAGTACGTC.

This sequence joins TRBV20-1 and TRBJ1-5; TRBD1 aligns across 7 bases. The CDR3 sequence is 12 residues long. Germline CDR1 and CDR2: DFQATT and SNEGSKA (reference sequence). Trimming removed 5 bases from V and 4 bases from J; junction bases left unmatched: 2. DNA of the CDR3: TGCAGTGCTCTACAGGGGAATCAGCCCCAGCATTTT. Translating it yields CSALQGNQPQHF.

This clonotype was seen at least ten times. The chain carries TRBV3-1 and TRBJ2-5; D call uncertain. CDR3 size: 12 residues. Germline values: CDR1 LGHDT, CDR2 YNNKEL (reference sequence). The germline V and J ends were trimmed by 2 bases and 3 bases, with 4 bases remaining between them. CDR3: CASSQREETQYF. In DNA form, the CDR3 reads TGTGCCAGCAGCCAAAGGGAAGAGACCCAGTACTTC.

V is TRBV10-3 and J is TRBJ1-5; D uncertain. The CDR3 has 14 residues. Deletions cut 2 bases from V and 3 bases from J, with 8 bases between. The germline CDR1 and CDR2 sequences are ENHRY and SYGVKD. For the CDR3, the DNA is TGTGCCATCAGTGAGAGCCAGTTCAATCAGCCCCAGCATTTT. It translates to CAISESQFNQPQHF.

This clonotype was seen many times. This chain links TRBV10-1 with TRBJ2-3, with 16 positions matching TRBD2. The CDR3 runs 18 residues. With V trimmed by 7 bases and J by 1 base, 8 bases remained unmatched. CDR1 is WNHNN and CDR2 is SYGVQD in the germline V gene (reference sequence). The DNA of the CDR3 is TGCGCCAGCATCCCGGGACTAGCGGGGGGGCGCGGCACAGATACGCAGTATTTT. Translating gives CASIPGLAGGRGTDTQYF.

This clonotype was seen a few times. The chain couples TRBV18 to TRBJ1-2; tentatively, D is TRBD1 (5 bases). CDR3 length equals 12 residues. Trimming cost V 6 bases and J 5 bases, with 10 bases left between them. Germline loops: CDR1 KGHSH, CDR2 LQKENI. The CDR3 DNA reads as TGTGCCAGCTCGCAGGACAAATATGGCTACACCTTC. This sequence encodes CASSQDKYGYTF.

V usage is TRBV29-1 and J usage is TRBJ1-1; perhaps TRBD1 as D (6 bases). V gave up 3 bases and J gave up 6 bases, with 14 bases separating them. Germline-derived CDR1 and CDR2 are SQVTM and ANQGSEA. The CDR3 runs to 13 residues. The CDR3 nucleotides read TGCAGCGTTGACAGACAGGTTGGGGCTGAAGCTTTCTTT. Its protein is CSVDRQVGAEAFF.

This clonotype was seen more than once but under ten times. The V and J genes are TRBV27 and TRBJ2-3; 11 nucleotides align to TRBD2. The CDR3 is made up of 19 amino acids. Unmatched junction bases numbered 13, after V lost 5 bases and J lost 0 bases. The germline V gene encodes CDR1 MNHEY and CDR2 SMNVEV (reference sequence). CDR3 loop: CASSRKGLGTSGSTDTQYF. The DNA for the CDR3 is TGTGCCAGCAGTAGAAAGGGCCTCGGGACTAGCGGCAGCACAGATACGCAGTATTTT.